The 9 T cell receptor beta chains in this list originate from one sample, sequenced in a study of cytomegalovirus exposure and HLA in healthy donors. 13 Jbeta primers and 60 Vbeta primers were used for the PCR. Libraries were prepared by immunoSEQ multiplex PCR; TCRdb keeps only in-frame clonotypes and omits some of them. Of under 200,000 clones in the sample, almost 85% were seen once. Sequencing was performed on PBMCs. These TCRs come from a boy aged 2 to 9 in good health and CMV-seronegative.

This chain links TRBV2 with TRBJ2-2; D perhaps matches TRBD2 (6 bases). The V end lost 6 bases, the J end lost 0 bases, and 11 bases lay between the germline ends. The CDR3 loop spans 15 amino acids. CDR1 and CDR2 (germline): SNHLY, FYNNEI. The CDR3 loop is CASSLDYANTGELFF. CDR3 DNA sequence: TGTGCCAGCAGCTTGGACTACGCGAACACCGGGGAGCTGTTTTTT.

The CDR3 nucleotides read TGCGCCAGCAGTGTCAGGACAGGGGATATTGAGCAGTTCTTC. Protein: CASSVRTGDIEQFF. The chain uses TRBV10-1 and TRBJ2-1, with 9 bases matching TRBD1. From germline, CDR1 is WNHNN and CDR2 SYGVQD (reference sequence). The V segment lost 4 bases and the J segment 9 bases; nucleotides outside the gene matches: 7. CDR3 length: 14 residues.

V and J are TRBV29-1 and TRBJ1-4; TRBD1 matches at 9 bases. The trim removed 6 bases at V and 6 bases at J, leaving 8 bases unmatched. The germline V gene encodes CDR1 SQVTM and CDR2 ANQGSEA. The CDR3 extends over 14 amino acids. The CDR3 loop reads CSVKLWTGDEKLFF. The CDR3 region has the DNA TGCAGCGTAAAGTTGTGGACAGGGGATGAAAAACTGTTTTTT.

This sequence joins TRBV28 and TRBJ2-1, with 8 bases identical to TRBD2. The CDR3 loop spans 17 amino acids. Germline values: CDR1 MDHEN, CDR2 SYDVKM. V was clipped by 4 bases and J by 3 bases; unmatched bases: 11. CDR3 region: CASSSGAGTRGYNEQFF. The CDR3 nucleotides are TGTGCCAGCAGTTCGGGGGCCGGGACTAGAGGCTACAATGAGCAGTTCTTC.

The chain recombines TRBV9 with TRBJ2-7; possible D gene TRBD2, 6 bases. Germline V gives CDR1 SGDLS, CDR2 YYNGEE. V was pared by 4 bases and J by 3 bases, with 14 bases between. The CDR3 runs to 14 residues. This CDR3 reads CASSLGLSRYEQYF. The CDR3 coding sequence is TGTGCCAGCAGCCTGGGACTTTCTCGCTACGAGCAGTACTTC.

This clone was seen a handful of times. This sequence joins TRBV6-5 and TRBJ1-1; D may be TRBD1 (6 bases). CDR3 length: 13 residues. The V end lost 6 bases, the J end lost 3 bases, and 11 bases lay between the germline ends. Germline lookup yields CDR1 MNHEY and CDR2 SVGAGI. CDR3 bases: TGTGCCAGCAGCCGTCACAGGGACACTGAAGCTTTCTTT. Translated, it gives CASSRHRDTEAFF.

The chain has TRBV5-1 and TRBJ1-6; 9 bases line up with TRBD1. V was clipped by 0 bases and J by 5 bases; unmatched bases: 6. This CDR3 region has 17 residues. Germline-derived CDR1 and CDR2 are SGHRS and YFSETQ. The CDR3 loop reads CASSLAGQGFDNSPLHF. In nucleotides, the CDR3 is TGCGCCAGCAGCTTGGCAGGACAGGGGTTCGATAATTCACCCCTCCACTTT.

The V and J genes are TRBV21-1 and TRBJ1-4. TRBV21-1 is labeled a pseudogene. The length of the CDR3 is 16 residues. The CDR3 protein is CASSKALRRENEKLFF. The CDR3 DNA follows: TGTGCCAGCAGCAAAGCGCTTCGAAGAGAGAACGAAAAACTGTTTTTT.

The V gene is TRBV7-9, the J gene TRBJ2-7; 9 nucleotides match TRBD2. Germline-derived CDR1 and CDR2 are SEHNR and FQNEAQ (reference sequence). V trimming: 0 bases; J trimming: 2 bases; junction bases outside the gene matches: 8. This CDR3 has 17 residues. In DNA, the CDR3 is TGTGCCAGCAGCTTAGCAGTCCAGCGGGAGGTTACCTACGAGCAGTACTTC. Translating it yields CASSLAVQREVTYEQYF.